These 8 T cell receptor beta chains came from one sample sequenced in a study of CD8 T cells in ankylosing spondylitis. TCRdb passed the 5' RACE reads through MiXCR, listing each CDR3 protein once. Here the sample spans 250,000 to 300,000 distinct CDR3 sequences, approximately 20% being singletons. Sequencing was performed on blood, either unsorted or a sorted T cell fraction (not recorded which). These receptors originate from a male donor with ankylosing spondylitis or in good health (not recorded which).

This clonotype has more than one count but fewer than ten. The gene calls are TRBV20-1 and TRBJ1-4; a weak D match, TRBD1 (6 bases). The CDR3 totals 15 residues. Germline V lookup: CDR1 DFQATT, CDR2 SNEGSKA (reference sequence). Between the trimmed V and J ends, which lost 3 bases and 1 base, there was a span of 12 bases. Here the CDR3 reads CSASLTGRTNEKLFF. Here the CDR3 DNA reads TGCAGTGCTAGTCTAACAGGGCGAACTAATGAAAAACTGTTTTTT.

The chain recombines TRBV10-3 with TRBJ2-3; 13 nucleotides line up with TRBD2. Germline V gene sequence: CDR1 ENHRY, CDR2 SYGVKD. This CDR3 region has 16 residues. The junction had 3 bases not matched to a gene; V was cut back by 3 bases and J by 3 bases. The CDR3 reads CAISDTGLAGTDTQYF. The CDR3 bases are TGTGCCATCAGTGATACGGGACTAGCGGGAACAGATACGCAGTATTTT.

The rearrangement links TRBV29-1 to TRBJ1-1; possible D gene TRBD1, 6 bases. The CDR3 extends over 11 amino acids. In germline, CDR1 is SQVTM, CDR2 ANQGSEA. The ends were cut back, 6 bases at V and 7 bases at J, with 12 bases in the middle. The CDR3: CSVAQGGEAFF. CDR3 nucleotide sequence: TGCAGCGTCGCACAGGGTGGTGAAGCTTTCTTT.

This clonotype occurred a few times. The V call is TRBV5-4, the J call TRBJ1-1; the D is unclear. V was trimmed by 3 bases and J by 0 bases, leaving 12 bases between them. CDR3 length equals 15 residues. Germline V gene sequence: CDR1 SGHNT, CDR2 YYREEE (reference sequence). CDR3 in DNA: TGTGCCAGCAGCTCCAGACTGCACATGAACACTGAAGCTTTCTTT. It codes for CASSSRLHMNTEAFF.

The chain joins TRBV5-5 to TRBJ1-6; 7 nucleotides line up with TRBD1. V trimming: 1 base; J trimming: 7 bases; junction bases outside the gene matches: 5. Germline loops: CDR1 SGHKS, CDR2 YYEKEE (reference sequence). CDR3 length: 15 amino acids. The CDR3 protein is CASSLFGTANSPLHF. The CDR3 coding sequence is TGTGCCAGCAGCTTGTTCGGGACAGCGAATTCACCCCTCCACTTT.

The rearrangement uses TRBV5-1 and TRBJ2-1; 9 bases map to TRBD2. J gave up 4 bases and V 2 bases, and 4 bases lay outside the gene matches. The CDR3 totals 15 residues. The germline gives CDR1 SGHRS, CDR2 YFSETQ. DNA of the CDR3: TGCGCCAGCAGCTTCGGGACTAGCTTATACAATGAGCAGTTCTTC. This sequence encodes CASSFGTSLYNEQFF.

J is TRBJ2-7 and V is TRBV6-1; D ambiguous. Trimming took 8 bases from V and 0 from J, leaving 14 bases between them. Germline CDR1 and CDR2: MNHNS and SASEGT. This CDR3 region has 14 residues. CDR3: CASEWEINSYEQYV. CDR3 nucleotide sequence: TGTGCCAGCGAGTGGGAAATAAACTCCTACGAGCAGTACGTC.

The rearrangement uses TRBV9 and TRBJ2-2; no clear D. Germline-derived CDR1 and CDR2 are SGDLS and YYNGEE. The CDR3 runs 16 residues. Trimming stripped 2 bases from V and 2 bases from J, with 13 bases between. The CDR3 here is CASSVSRPENTGELFF. CDR3 DNA: TGTGCCAGCAGCGTCAGTCGTCCGGAAAACACCGGGGAGCTGTTTTTT.